Listed below are T cell receptor beta chains from one sample, sequenced in a study of spatial heterogeneity in lung cancer. TCRdb called the 5' RACE reads again in MiXCR, with one record for every CDR3 protein. The repertoire consists of about 23,000 distinct CDR3 sequences, with 4% to 5% occurring once and the leading ten covering about 5%. The sequencing used PBMCs, collected at surgery. The source is a male donor with early-stage non-small cell lung cancer. CDR3s include the opening cysteine and the closing phenylalanine or tryptophan. A D gene is named only where the DNA matches it firmly. Size tells how often a clone was seen (once, few, many) or the class of an expanded clone, and some rows leave it out.

V gene: TRBV6-2/TRBV6-3
D gene: .
J gene: TRBJ2-7
clone size: many
CDR3 protein: CASSYLQRALTYEQYF
CDR3 DNA: TGTGCCAGCAGCTACCTACAGCGGGCCCTTACCTACGAGCAGTACTTC

V gene: TRBV5-1
D gene: .
J gene: TRBJ2-1
clone size: medium-sized
CDR3 protein: CASSSRLNNEQFF
CDR3 DNA: TGCGCCAGCAGCTCCCGACTTAACAATGAGCAGTTCTTC

V gene: TRBV11-2
D gene: .
J gene: TRBJ2-5
clone size: many
CDR3 protein: CASSLGRETQYF
CDR3 DNA: TGTGCCAGCAGCTTAGGACGGGAGACCCAGTACTTC

V gene: TRBV7-2
D gene: TRBD1
J gene: TRBJ1-1
clone size: many
CDR3 protein: CASSARQGAMNTDAFF
CDR3 DNA: TGTGCCAGCAGCGCCCGACAGGGAGCAATGAACACTGATGCTTTCTTT

V gene: TRBV5-1
D gene: .
J gene: TRBJ2-5
clone size: many
CDR3 protein: CASSRGGTVQETQYF
CDR3 DNA: TGCGCCAGCAGCCGAGGCGGGACGGTTCAAGAGACCCAGTACTTC

V gene: TRBV7-2
D gene: .
J gene: TRBJ1-1
clone size: many
CDR3 protein: CASSPEGRGTEAFF
CDR3 DNA: TGTGCCAGCAGCCCAGAAGGGAGAGGGACTGAAGCTTTCTTT

V gene: TRBV6-1
D gene: TRBD2
J gene: TRBJ2-7
clone size: many
CDR3 protein: CATLVAISGSSEQYF
CDR3 DNA: TGTGCCACCCTCGTTGCGATTAGCGGGAGTTCCGAGCAGTACTTC

V gene: TRBV4-3
D gene: TRBD1
J gene: TRBJ1-5
clone size: many
CDR3 protein: CASSQDRGHFQPQHF
CDR3 DNA: TGCGCCAGCAGCCAGGACAGGGGGCACTTTCAGCCCCAGCATTTT

V gene: TRBV2
D gene: .
J gene: TRBJ2-3
clone size: many
CDR3 protein: CASSAGDTQYF
CDR3 DNA: TGTGCCAGCAGTGCGGGGGATACGCAGTATTTT

V gene: TRBV20-1
D gene: TRBD1
J gene: TRBJ1-5
clone size: many
CDR3 protein: CSAARTGGNQPQHF
CDR3 DNA: TGCAGTGCCGCCCGGACAGGTGGCAATCAGCCCCAGCATTTT

V gene: TRBV6-1
D gene: TRBD2
J gene: TRBJ2-7
clone size: many
CDR3 protein: CASMGVAGAHYEQYF
CDR3 DNA: TGTGCCAGCATGGGTGTGGCGGGAGCCCACTACGAGCAGTACTTC

V gene: TRBV5-1
D gene: .
J gene: TRBJ2-1
clone size: many
CDR3 protein: CASSFSSGHEQFF
CDR3 DNA: TGCGCCAGCAGCTTCTCTTCGGGGCATGAGCAGTTCTTC

V gene: TRBV5-8
D gene: .
J gene: TRBJ1-5
clone size: many
CDR3 protein: CASSFRGGNQPQHF
CDR3 DNA: TGTGCCAGCAGCTTCAGGGGAGGCAATCAGCCCCAGCATTTT

V gene: TRBV3-1
D gene: .
J gene: TRBJ2-7
clone size: .
CDR3 protein: CASSQEPRAVSEQYF
CDR3 DNA: TGTGCCAGCAGCCAAGAACCCAGGGCGGTTTCAGAGCAGTACTTC

V gene: TRBV29-1
D gene: .
J gene: TRBJ2-3
clone size: many
CDR3 protein: CRGGSSADTQYF
CDR3 DNA: TGCAGGGGGGGTTCGAGCGCAGATACGCAGTATTTT

V gene: TRBV14
D gene: .
J gene: TRBJ2-5
clone size: many
CDR3 protein: CASSQAPQETQYF
CDR3 DNA: TGTGCCAGCAGCCAAGCCCCCCAAGAGACCCAGTACTTC

V gene: TRBV11-2
D gene: TRBD1
J gene: TRBJ2-3
clone size: many
CDR3 protein: CASSPAAWDRDTDTQYF
CDR3 DNA: TGTGCCAGCAGCCCCGCTGCATGGGACAGGGACACAGATACGCAGTATTTT

V gene: TRBV27
D gene: .
J gene: TRBJ2-7
clone size: many
CDR3 protein: CASSLSILSIKYF
CDR3 DNA: TGTGCCAGCAGTTTATCGATACTCAGCATCAAGTACTTC